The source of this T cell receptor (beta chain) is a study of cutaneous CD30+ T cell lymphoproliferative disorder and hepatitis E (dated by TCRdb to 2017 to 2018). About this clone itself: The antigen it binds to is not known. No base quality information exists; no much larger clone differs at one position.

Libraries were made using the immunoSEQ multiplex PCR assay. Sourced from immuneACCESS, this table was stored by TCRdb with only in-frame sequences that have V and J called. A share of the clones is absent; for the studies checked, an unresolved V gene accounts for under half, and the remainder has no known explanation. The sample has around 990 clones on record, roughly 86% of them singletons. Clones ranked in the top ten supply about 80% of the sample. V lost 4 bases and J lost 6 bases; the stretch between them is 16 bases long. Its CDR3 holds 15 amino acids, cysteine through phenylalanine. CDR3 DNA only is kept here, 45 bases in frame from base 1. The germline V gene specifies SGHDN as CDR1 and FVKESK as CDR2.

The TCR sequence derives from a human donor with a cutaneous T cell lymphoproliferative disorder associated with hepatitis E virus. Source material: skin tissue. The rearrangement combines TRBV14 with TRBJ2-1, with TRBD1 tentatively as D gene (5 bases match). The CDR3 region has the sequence CASSLRTRQGNEQFF. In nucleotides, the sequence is TGTGCCAGCAGCCTTCGGACACGTCAGGGCAATGAGCAGTTCTTC.